The 32 T cell receptor beta chains in this list originate from one sample, sequenced in a study of blood T cell repertoires in COVID-19. Only in-frame clones appear in the TCRdb table, and some are missing; sequencing was by immunoSEQ multiplex PCR. Found here are 250,000 to 300,000 clones, about 90% of them singletons; the top ten hold about 11%. The sequencing sample was made of peripheral blood. These receptors all come from a woman in her 30s with COVID-19, enrolled during active disease.

The chain joins TRBV27 to TRBJ1-5; unclear D gene. Trimming pared 5 bases from V and 2 bases from J, leaving 7 bases between. This CDR3 contains 13 residues. Germline CDR1 and CDR2: MNHEY and SMNVEV (reference sequence). The chain's CDR3 is CASSGLGNQPQHF. In DNA form, the CDR3 reads TGTGCCAGCAGTGGACTTGGCAATCAGCCCCAGCATTTT.

This clone was picked up a small number of times. V and J are TRBV11-3 and TRBJ2-1; TRBD2 matches 8 bases. Germline trimming cut 4 bases from V and 5 bases from J; bases unmatched to any gene: 10. CDR3 size: 16 residues. Germline assignment: CDR1 SGHNT and CDR2 YENEEA. CDR3 sequence: CASSSGSGRPNNEQFF. For the CDR3, the DNA is TGTGCCAGCAGCTCCGGAAGCGGGAGACCCAACAATGAGCAGTTCTTC.

This chain joins TRBV28 and TRBJ1-1; D might be TRBD1 (5 bases). CDR3 size: 13 residues. In germline, CDR1 is MDHEN, CDR2 SYDVKM. V gave up 8 bases and J gave up 3 bases, with 13 bases separating them. The CDR3 DNA reads TGTGCCAGCGCTGGGCAGGGTTACACTGAAGCTTTCTTT. Its protein product is CASAGQGYTEAFF.

The CDR3 nucleotides are TGCGCCAGCAGCGATGCGGTTGGGGAGACCCAGTACTTC. This translates into CASSDAVGETQYF. V gene TRBV4-1 combines with J gene TRBJ2-5; D is undetermined. Deletions cut 5 bases from V and 5 bases from J, with 12 bases between. CDR3 length equals 13 residues. Germline CDR1 MGHRA, CDR2 YSYEKL.

The DNA for the CDR3 is TGTGCCAGCAGTTACAAAGGGGGACTAGCGGGGACCTACGAGCAGTACTTC. Its protein product is CASSYKGGLAGTYEQYF. The chain employs TRBV6-2 or TRBV6-3 and TRBJ2-7; TRBD2 matches 13 bases. Germline loops: CDR1 MNHEY, CDR2 SVGEGT. The CDR3 sequence is 17 residues long. V was clipped by 2 bases and J by 2 bases; unmatched bases: 6.

The V gene is TRBV6-4, the J gene TRBJ1-4; D unclear. Trimming removed 3 bases at V and 4 bases at J, with 6 bases between. Per the germline V gene, CDR1 is MRHNA and CDR2 is SNTAGT. This CDR3 spans 13 amino acids. CDR3 residues: CASSEQINEKLFF. The CDR3, as DNA: TGTGCCAGCAGTGAGCAGATTAATGAAAAACTGTTTTTT.

The chain joins TRBV28 to TRBJ1-2; 10 bases line up with TRBD1. This CDR3 region has 15 residues. The V gene end was trimmed by 4 bases and the J gene end by 6 bases; junction bases not matched to a gene: 8. Germline CDR1 is MDHEN and CDR2 is SYDVKM. CDR3 bases: TGTGCCAGCAGTTCCGACGGGACAGGGGATCATGGCTACACCTTC. Encoded protein: CASSSDGTGDHGYTF.

The V call is TRBV5-6, the J call TRBJ2-1; D is possibly TRBD1 (6 bases). Germline V lookup: CDR1 SGHDT, CDR2 YYEEEE. Trimming left V 3 bases short and J 5 bases short, with 9 bases between. The CDR3 consists of 13 residues. CDR3 nucleotides: TGTGCCAGCAGCTGGGACACCGACAATGAGCAGTTCTTC. Protein: CASSWDTDNEQFF.

This rearrangement joins TRBV19 to TRBJ2-1; D call uncertain. The V gene lost 8 bases and the J gene lost 0 bases, with 14 bases spanning the gap. Germline-derived CDR1 and CDR2 are LNHDA and SQIVND (reference sequence). This CDR3 contains 15 residues. CDR3 bases: TGTGCCAGTTCTGGAGCATTTAGCTCCTACAATGAGCAGTTCTTC. Translating gives CASSGAFSSYNEQFF.

The V and J genes are TRBV6-2 or TRBV6-3 and TRBJ2-1; D may be TRBD1 (5 bases). The CDR3 is 13 amino acids. Germline V gene lookup returns CDR1 MNHEY and CDR2 SVGEGT. V shed 1 base and J shed 8 bases, with 9 bases lying between them. CDR3: CASSYFGRDEQFF. Written as DNA, the CDR3 is TGTGCCAGCAGTTACTTTGGCAGGGATGAGCAGTTCTTC.

This chain connects TRBV2 to TRBJ2-3; 14 bases agree with TRBD2. CDR3 length equals 18 residues. Germline V gene lookup returns CDR1 SNHLY and CDR2 FYNNEI. V lost 6 bases to trimming and J lost 1 base; unmatched junction nucleotides: 9. In nucleotides, the CDR3 is TGTGCCAGCAGGGCCGGGACTAGCGGGAGCTTAGGCACAGATACGCAGTATTTT. Translated, it gives CASRAGTSGSLGTDTQYF.

The chain has TRBV11-2 and TRBJ2-7, with 8 positions matching TRBD2. Trimming removed 1 base from V and 1 base from J; junction bases left unmatched: 6. Per the germline V gene, CDR1 is SGHAT and CDR2 is FQNNGV. This CDR3 has 16 residues. CDR3 bases: TGTGCCAGCAGCTTAGTAGGTAGCGGGAAGTCCTACGAGCAGTACTTC. Protein: CASSLVGSGKSYEQYF.

This sequence joins TRBV3-1 (or the pseudogene TRBV3-2) and TRBJ1-6; D gene unclear. The CDR3 sequence is 14 residues long. V lost 1 base to trimming and J lost 7 bases, with 8 bases between them. The germline CDR1 and CDR2 sequences are LGHDT and YNNKEL (reference sequence). DNA of the CDR3: TGTGCCAGCAGCCAAGGACATAAAAATTCACCCCTCCACTTT. The encoded protein is CASSQGHKNSPLHF.

CDR3 DNA sequence: TGTGCCAGCAGTGAGCGACTTGAATCCCCCCACCTACCTAACTATGGCTACACCTTC. Translating it yields CASSERLESPHLPNYGYTF. V is TRBV6-4 and J is TRBJ1-2; D is unresolved. The germline CDR1 and CDR2 sequences are MRHNA and SNTAGT. V was clipped by 3 bases and J by 0 bases, with 23 bases between them. The CDR3 loop spans 19 amino acids.

This clone was found a few times. This chain joins TRBV29-1 and TRBJ1-5, with no clear D. Trimming shortened V by 8 bases and J by 1 base, and 15 bases separated the two germline ends. The CDR3 consists of 14 residues. Germline CDR1 and CDR2: SQVTM and ANQGSEA. The CDR3 sequence is CSLLCRWSNQPQHF. DNA of the CDR3: TGCAGCCTTCTCTGCCGGTGGAGCAATCAGCCCCAGCATTTT.

In DNA form, the CDR3 reads TGTGCCAGCAGCCTGATATCTGGAGGAGCTTTCTTT. This encodes CASSLISGGAFF. The rearrangement links TRBV6-6 to TRBJ1-1; no reliable D call. CDR1 MNHNY and CDR2 SVGAGI come from the germline V gene (reference sequence). V lost 6 bases and J lost 10, with 15 bases in between. CDR3 length equals 12 residues.

The chain couples TRBV7-2 to TRBJ2-1, with 7 bases matching TRBD2. V was clipped by 3 bases and J by 6 bases; unmatched bases: 8. This CDR3 is built from 15 residues. Germline CDR1 SGHTA, CDR2 FQGNSA. The CDR3, as DNA: TGTGCCAGCAGCTTTAAGGCTAGCGGACTCAATGAGCAGTTCTTC. Translated, it gives CASSFKASGLNEQFF.

The V call is TRBV6-5, the J call TRBJ2-2; D is ambiguous. CDR1 and CDR2 from the germline V gene are MNHEY and SVGAGI. V was clipped by 8 bases and J by 2 bases, with 12 bases between them. This CDR3 is 14 amino acids long. CDR3 nucleotide sequence: TGTGCCAGCGAGATGGCGGCAAACACCGGGGAGCTGTTTTTT. The encoded protein is CASEMAANTGELFF.

The rearrangement joins TRBV30 to TRBJ1-5; TRBD1 matches at 7 bases. After removal of 2 bases from V and 1 base from J, the junction contained 5 bases not matched to a gene. Germline V CDR1 and CDR2: GTSNPN, SVGIG (reference sequence). CDR3 size: 15 residues. The CDR3 is CAWSRDRWSNQPQHF. As DNA, the CDR3 is TGTGCCTGGAGTCGGGACAGATGGAGCAATCAGCCCCAGCATTTT.

The chain couples TRBV2 to TRBJ2-1, with 7 bases fitting TRBD2. The CDR3 consists of 13 residues. Trimming removed 6 bases from V and 10 bases from J; junction bases left unmatched: 9. Germline CDR1 and CDR2: SNHLY and FYNNEI. The CDR3 region is CASSVGGSDEQFF. The CDR3 bases are TGTGCCAGCAGCGTCGGGGGGTCGGACGAGCAGTTCTTC.

J is TRBJ2-3 and V is TRBV5-1, with TRBD2 matching over 12 bases. Germline CDR1 reads SGHRS; CDR2 reads YFSETQ. J was trimmed by 0 bases and V by 3 bases; bases with no gene match: 11. The length of the CDR3 is 19 residues. CDR3: CASSSSPGTSGSSTDTQYF. The CDR3 DNA is TGCGCCAGCAGCTCCAGTCCCGGGACTAGCGGGTCGAGCACAGATACGCAGTATTTT.

This chain links TRBV18 with TRBJ2-3; tentative D call: TRBD1 (6 bases). The germline CDR1 and CDR2 sequences are KGHSH and LQKENI. CDR3 size: 17 residues. V was trimmed by 0 bases and J by 7 bases, leaving 20 bases between them. In DNA form, the CDR3 reads TGTGCCAGCTCACCACCGGGCAGGGGAAGAGGGGCCAATACGCAGTATTTT. It codes for CASSPPGRGRGANTQYF. Filled out from reference TRBV18 and TRBJ2-3, the complete variable domain reads NAGVMQNPRHLVRRRGQEARLRCSPMKGHSHVYWYRQLPEEGLKFMVYLQKENIIDESGMPKERFSAEFPKEGPSILRIQQVVRGDSAAYFCASSPPGRGRGANTQYFGPGTRLTVL.

This chain joins TRBV5-4 and TRBJ2-2; 12 nucleotides agree with TRBD2. The germline CDR1 and CDR2 sequences are SGHNT and YYREEE (reference sequence). This CDR3 has 16 residues. Trimming took 1 base from V and 4 from J; bases not matched to a gene: 2. In nucleotides, the CDR3 is TGTGCCAGCAGCTTGCTAGCGGGAGGGTCCACCGGGGAGCTGTTTTTT. Protein: CASSLLAGGSTGELFF.

The chain employs TRBV28 and TRBJ2-7, with 10 bases lining up with TRBD2. V lost 4 bases and J lost 6; bases outside the gene matches: 9. This CDR3 spans 15 amino acids. The germline V gene has CDR1 MDHEN and CDR2 SYDVKM. The CDR3 bases are TGTGCCAGCAGTTCCCAAGCGGGAGGGCCATCCGAGCAGTACTTC. Protein product: CASSSQAGGPSEQYF. The variable domain in full, completed from reference TRBV28 and TRBJ2-7, reads DVKVTQSSRYLVKRTGEKVFLECVQDMDHENMFWYRQDPGLGLRLIYFSYDVKMKEKGDIPEGYSVSREKKERFSLILESASTNQTSMYLCASSSQAGGPSEQYFGPGTRLTVT.

The chain uses TRBV4-1 and TRBJ2-5; 8 bases agree with TRBD1. Germline assignment: CDR1 MGHRA and CDR2 YSYEKL. V shed 6 bases and J 1 base; nucleotides not matched to a gene: 7. The CDR3 spans 15 residues. The CDR3 bases are TGCGCCAGCAGACATGAGACAGGGGTCCAAGAGACCCAGTACTTC. Translating it yields CASRHETGVQETQYF.

CDR3: CASVLADSYNEQFF. The DNA of the CDR3 is TGTGCCAGCGTCCTAGCGGACTCCTACAATGAGCAGTTCTTC. The gene calls are TRBV2 and TRBJ2-1; TRBD2 aligns across 7 bases. CDR3 length: 14 amino acids. Germline CDR1 and CDR2: SNHLY and FYNNEI. J was trimmed by 0 bases and V by 8 bases; bases with no gene match: 4.

V gene TRBV6-4 combines with J gene TRBJ2-1; weak D call: TRBD1 (6 bases). Trimming shortened V by 6 bases and J by 11 bases, and 11 bases separated the two germline ends. Germline CDR1 MRHNA, CDR2 SNTAGT. The CDR3 contains 11 residues. Here the CDR3 reads CASRTGTKQFF. The CDR3 bases are TGTGCCAGCAGGACCGGGACAAAGCAGTTCTTC.

The rearrangement uses TRBV27 and TRBJ2-2, with 9 bases identical to TRBD2. The germline V gene encodes CDR1 MNHEY and CDR2 SMNVEV (reference sequence). V shed 4 bases, J shed 8 bases, and the junction held 8 bases outside the gene matches. This CDR3 contains 15 residues. The CDR3 is CASSSMRGGPGELFF. The CDR3 DNA follows: TGTGCCAGCAGTTCGATGCGGGGGGGGCCTGGGGAGCTGTTTTTT.

The chain uses TRBV28 and TRBJ1-5; no clear D. Germline CDR1 reads MDHEN; CDR2 reads SYDVKM. There are 14 residues in the CDR3. V lost 1 base and J lost 7, with 11 bases in between. The CDR3 spells CASSLSPRHQPQHF. CDR3 in DNA: TGTGCCAGCAGTTTATCCCCGAGGCACCAGCCCCAGCATTTT.

The gene calls are TRBV7-8 and TRBJ2-3; 9 nucleotides align to TRBD1. Germline V gives CDR1 SGHVS, CDR2 FQNEAQ. There are 15 residues in the CDR3. Trimming removed 5 bases from V and 5 bases from J; junction bases left unmatched: 8. The CDR3 protein is CASSVRDRARDTQYF. The CDR3 DNA is TGTGCCAGCAGCGTCCGGGACAGGGCTCGAGATACGCAGTATTTT.

The V and J genes are TRBV29-1 and TRBJ2-1; TRBD2 aligns across 12 bases. From germline, CDR1 is SQVTM and CDR2 ANQGSEA. The ends lost 8 bases at V and 15 bases at J; junction bases unmatched: 11. The CDR3 sequence is 12 residues long. This CDR3 reads CSSGLAGGKLFF. In DNA form, the CDR3 reads TGCAGCTCCGGTCTAGCGGGAGGGAAGTTGTTCTTC.

For this clone: The same CDR3 is also encoded by other DNA sequences in this sample. The chain carries TRBV6-5 and TRBJ2-3; D is unresolved. Trimming took 0 bases from V and 5 from J, leaving 6 bases between them. The CDR3 has 13 amino acids. Germline V gene data show CDR1 as MNHEY and CDR2 as SVGAGI. The CDR3 region is CASSYSPGDTQYF. In nucleotides, the CDR3 is TGTGCCAGCAGTTACTCGCCGGGAGATACGCAGTATTTT.